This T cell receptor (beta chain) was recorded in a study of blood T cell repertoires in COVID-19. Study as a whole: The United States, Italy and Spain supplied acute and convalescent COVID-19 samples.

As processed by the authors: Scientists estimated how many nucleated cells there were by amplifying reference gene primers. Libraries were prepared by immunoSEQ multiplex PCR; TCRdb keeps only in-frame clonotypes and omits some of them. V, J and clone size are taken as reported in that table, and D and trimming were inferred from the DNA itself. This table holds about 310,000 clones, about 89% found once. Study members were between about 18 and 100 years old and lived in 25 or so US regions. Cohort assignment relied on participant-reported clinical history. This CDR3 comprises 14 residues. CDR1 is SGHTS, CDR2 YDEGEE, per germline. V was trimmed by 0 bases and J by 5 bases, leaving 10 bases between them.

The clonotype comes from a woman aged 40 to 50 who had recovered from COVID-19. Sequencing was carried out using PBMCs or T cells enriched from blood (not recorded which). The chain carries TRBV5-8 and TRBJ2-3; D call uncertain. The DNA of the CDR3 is TGTGCCAGCAGCTTGGGGCCAATGCTAGATACGCAGTATTTT. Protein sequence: CASSLGPMLDTQYF.